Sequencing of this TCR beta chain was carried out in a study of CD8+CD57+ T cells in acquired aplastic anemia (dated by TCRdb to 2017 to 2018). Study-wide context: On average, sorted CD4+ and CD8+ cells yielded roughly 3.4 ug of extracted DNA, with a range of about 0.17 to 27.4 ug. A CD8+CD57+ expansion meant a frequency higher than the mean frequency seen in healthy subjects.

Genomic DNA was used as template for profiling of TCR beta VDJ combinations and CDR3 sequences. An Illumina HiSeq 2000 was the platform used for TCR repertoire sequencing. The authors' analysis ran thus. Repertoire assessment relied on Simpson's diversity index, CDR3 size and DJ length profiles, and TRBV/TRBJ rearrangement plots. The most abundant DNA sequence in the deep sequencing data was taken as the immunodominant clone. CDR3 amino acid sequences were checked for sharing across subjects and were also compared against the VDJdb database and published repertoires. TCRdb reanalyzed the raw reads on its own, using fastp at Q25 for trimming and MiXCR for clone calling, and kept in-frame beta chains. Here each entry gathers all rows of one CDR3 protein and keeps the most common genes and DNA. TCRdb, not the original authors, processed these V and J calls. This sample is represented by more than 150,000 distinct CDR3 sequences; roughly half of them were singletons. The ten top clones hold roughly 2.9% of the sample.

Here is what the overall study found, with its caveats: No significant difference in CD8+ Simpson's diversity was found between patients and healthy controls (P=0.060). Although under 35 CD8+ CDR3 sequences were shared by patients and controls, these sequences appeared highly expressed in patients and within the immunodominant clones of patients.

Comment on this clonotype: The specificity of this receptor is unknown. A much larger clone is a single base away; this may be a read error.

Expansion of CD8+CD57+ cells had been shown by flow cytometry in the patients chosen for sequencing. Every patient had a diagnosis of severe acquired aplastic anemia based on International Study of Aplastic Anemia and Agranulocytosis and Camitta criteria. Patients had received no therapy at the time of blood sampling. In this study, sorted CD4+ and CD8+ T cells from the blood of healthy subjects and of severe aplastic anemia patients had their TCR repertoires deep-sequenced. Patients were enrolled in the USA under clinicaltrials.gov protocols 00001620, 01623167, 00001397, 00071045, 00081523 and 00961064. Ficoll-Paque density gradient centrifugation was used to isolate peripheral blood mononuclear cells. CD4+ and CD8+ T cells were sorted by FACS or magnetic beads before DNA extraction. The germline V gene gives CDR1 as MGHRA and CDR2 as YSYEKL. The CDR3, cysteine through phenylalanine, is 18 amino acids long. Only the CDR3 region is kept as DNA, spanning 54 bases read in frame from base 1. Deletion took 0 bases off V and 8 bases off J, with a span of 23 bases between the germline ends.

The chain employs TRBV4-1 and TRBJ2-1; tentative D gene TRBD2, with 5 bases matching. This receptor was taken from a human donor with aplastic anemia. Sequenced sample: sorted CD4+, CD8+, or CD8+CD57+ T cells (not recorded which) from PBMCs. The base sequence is TGCGCCAGCAGCCAAGATGGGCCCCCGAGGGCTGTGTACGATGAGCAGTTCTTC. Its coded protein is CASSQDGPPRAVYDEQFF.